Below are 16 T cell receptor beta chains sequenced from a single sample in a study of regulatory T cells in long-lasting Graves disease. Sequencing libraries for TCR beta were prepared with iRepertoire HTBI primers and Arm-PCR of CDR3 regions. MiXCR, run by TCRdb on the multiplex PCR reads, gives a single entry per CDR3 protein. Here the sample spans under 700,000 distinct CDR3 sequences, 15% to 20% being singletons. Sample time point: newly diagnosed GD, antithyroid drugs for less than 3 months. Isolated PBMC RNA provided the starting material for the TCR library. The same specimen was also included in a second study, on T cells in Graves' hyperthyroidism and ophthalmopathy.

Sequenced material: peripheral blood mononuclear cells (PBMCs), taken at new diagnosis, from a patient treated with antithyroid drugs. Receptors originate from a woman aged 35-65 years with Graves disease.

The chain joins TRBV2 to TRBJ1-2; 9 positions agree with TRBD1. Germline CDR1 and CDR2: SNHLY and FYNNEI. CDR3 length: 13 amino acids. The V and J ends lost 8 bases and 8 bases, in that order; junction bases with no gene match: 9. The CDR3 is CASGGDRASGYTF. In DNA, the CDR3 is TGTGCCAGCGGGGGGGACAGGGCTAGCGGCTACACCTTC.

Many counts were recorded for this clonotype. The chain couples TRBV7-3 to TRBJ2-7, with D hard to call. The CDR3 extends over 16 amino acids. The ends were cut back, 2 bases at V and 0 bases at J, with 14 bases in the middle. From germline, CDR1 is SGHTA and CDR2 FQGTGA. CDR3 DNA: TGTGCCAGCAGCTTATCGCCGATCATGAGCTCCTACGAGCAGTACTTC. This codes for CASSLSPIMSSYEQYF. The full variable domain, its missing parts supplied by reference TRBV7-3 and TRBJ2-7, is GAGVSQTPSNKVTEKGKYVELRCDPISGHTALYWYRQSLGQGPEFLIYFQGTGAADDSGLPNDRFFAVRPEGSVSTLKIQRTERGDSAVYLCASSLSPIMSSYEQYFGPGTRLTVT.

This chain joins TRBV15 and TRBJ2-7; TRBD2 matches 8 bases. Germline V gene lookup returns CDR1 LNHNV and CDR2 YYDKDF (reference sequence). The trim removed 0 bases at V and 0 bases at J, leaving 7 bases unmatched. This CDR3 spans 17 amino acids. The CDR3 here is CATSRDEQRGSSYEQYF. The CDR3 DNA reads TGTGCCACCAGCAGAGATGAGCAGCGGGGGAGCTCCTACGAGCAGTACTTC.

This clonotype was detected ten times or more. This sequence joins TRBV28 and TRBJ2-7; D remains unclear. The length of the CDR3 is 14 residues. Looked up from germline, CDR1 is MDHEN and CDR2 is SYDVKM. V dropped 6 bases and J dropped 2 bases, with 14 bases sitting between them. This CDR3 is CASRVRTHPYEQYF. The CDR3 region has the DNA TGTGCCAGCAGGGTTCGGACCCACCCCTACGAGCAGTACTTC. Together with reference TRBV28 and TRBJ2-7, the CDR3 gives the full variable domain: DVKVTQSSRYLVKRTGEKVFLECVQDMDHENMFWYRQDPGLGLRLIYFSYDVKMKEKGDIPEGYSVSREKKERFSLILESASTNQTSMYLCASRVRTHPYEQYFGPGTRLTVT.

This clonotype was counted at least ten times. The chain joins TRBV29-1 to TRBJ2-7, with 11 positions matching TRBD2. The CDR3 covers 12 residues. Germline lookup yields CDR1 SQVTM and CDR2 ANQGSEA. V lost 6 bases, J lost 3 bases, and 1 base stayed unmatched. The DNA of the CDR3 is TGCAGCGTACTAGCGGGGGACTACGAGCAGTACTTC. It specifies CSVLAGDYEQYF.

This rearrangement joins TRBV11-2 to TRBJ1-2; D is perhaps TRBD1 (6 bases). Germline lookup yields CDR1 SGHAT and CDR2 FQNNGV. The length of the CDR3 is 18 residues. Trimming stripped 6 bases from V and 0 bases from J, with 23 bases between. The DNA of the CDR3 is TGTGCCAGCAGTTCCCGGGGTCGTAGGGGGGGAACTAACTATGGCTACACCTTC. It specifies CASSSRGRRGGTNYGYTF.

J is TRBJ2-5 and V is TRBV2; 7 positions match TRBD2. V gave up 6 bases and J gave up 7 bases; unmatched junction bases: 8. The V gene's germline CDR1 is SNHLY and CDR2 FYNNEI. The CDR3 sequence is 13 residues long. The DNA of the CDR3 is TGTGCCAGCAGCGCCCGACTAGCTACGACCCAGTACTTC. Translating it yields CASSARLATTQYF.

This chain joins TRBV12-5 and TRBJ1-4; possibly TRBD1 for D (6 bases). This CDR3 contains 18 residues. Germline V gene sequence: CDR1 LGHNT, CDR2 FRNRAP. V dropped 0 bases and J dropped 2 bases, with 16 bases sitting between them. The CDR3 region has the DNA TGTGCTAGTGGTTTGGTACTCACAGGGAAATTGACTAATGAAAAACTGTTTTTT. Protein: CASGLVLTGKLTNEKLFF.

The V call is TRBV18, the J call TRBJ2-1; a possible D gene is TRBD1 (6 bases). The CDR3 has 16 amino acids. V was pared by 0 bases and J by 7 bases, with 16 bases between. The germline CDR1 and CDR2 sequences are KGHSH and LQKENI. CDR3 DNA: TGTGCCAGCTCACCACCAGGGGACAATGGTGATAATGAGCAGTTCTTC. Translating it yields CASSPPGDNGDNEQFF.

In DNA form, the CDR3 reads TGTGCCAGTAGTATATCCCACGGTGGGATGAACACTGAAGCTTTCTTT. Translated, it gives CASSISHGGMNTEAFF. This chain uses TRBV19 with TRBJ1-1; D remains unclear. This CDR3 region has 16 residues. In germline, CDR1 is LNHDA, CDR2 SQIVND (reference sequence). With 2 bases removed from V and 0 bases from J, the gap between germline ends came to 13 bases.

This clonotype was seen a few times. The J gene is TRBJ1-3, the V gene TRBV4-1, with 7 bases lining up with TRBD1. The CDR3 consists of 15 residues. V was pared by 2 bases and J by 2 bases, with 3 bases of the junction left unmatched. The germline gives CDR1 MGHRA, CDR2 YSYEKL. The CDR3, as DNA: TGCGCCAGCAGCCAAACGACAGGGACTGGAAACACCATATATTTT. This sequence encodes CASSQTTGTGNTIYF.

This clonotype occurred once. The V and J genes are TRBV10-3 and TRBJ1-1, with unresolved D. V was pared by 7 bases and J by 5 bases, with 11 bases between. This CDR3 comprises 12 residues. Germline V lookup: CDR1 ENHRY, CDR2 SYGVKD. This CDR3 is CAIKNSSTEAFF. In nucleotides, the CDR3 is TGTGCCATCAAGAACAGTAGTACTGAAGCTTTCTTT.

This clonotype was found a few times. The chain joins TRBV5-1 to TRBJ2-7; 8 bases align to TRBD2. Germline trimming cut 4 bases from V and 7 bases from J; bases unmatched to any gene: 7. The CDR3 sequence is 13 residues long. CDR1 is SGHRS, CDR2 YFSETQ, per germline. CDR3 DNA sequence: TGCGCCAGCAGCCCCGGGGGGGCAGGGGAGCAGTACTTC. Translation gives CASSPGGAGEQYF. Full variable domain (rest looked up from reference TRBV5-1 and TRBJ2-7): KAGVTQTPRYLIKTRGQQVTLSCSPISGHRSVSWYQQTPGQGLQFLFEYFSETQRNKGNFPGRFSGRQFSNSRSEMNVSTLELGDSALYLCASSPGGAGEQYFGPGTRLTVT.

This clonotype has a handful of counts. V is TRBV4-1 and J is TRBJ2-5; unclear D gene. V was clipped by 1 base and J by 3 bases, with 12 bases between them. Germline V CDR1 and CDR2: MGHRA, YSYEKL. The length of the CDR3 is 15 residues. The CDR3 DNA reads TGCGCCAGCAGCCAAGTTTACGGTGGGAAAGAGACCCAGTACTTC. Its translation is CASSQVYGGKETQYF.

This clonotype was counted a few times. The chain recombines TRBV11-2 with TRBJ1-4; tentative D call: TRBD1 (6 bases). Germline V gene lookup returns CDR1 SGHAT and CDR2 FQNNGV. The CDR3 contains 17 residues. V dropped 3 bases and J dropped 8 bases, with 22 bases sitting between them. The CDR3 DNA is TGTGCCAGCAGCTTGAACAGTTTCCCCTCCAGGGGCGAAAAACTGTTTTTT. This gives the protein CASSLNSFPSRGEKLFF.

This clonotype was recorded many times. The chain employs TRBV27 and TRBJ1-1; maybe TRBD1 (6 bases). Germline V gene data show CDR1 as MNHEY and CDR2 as SMNVEV (reference sequence). The V end was cut by 4 bases, the J end by 0 bases, with 18 bases between. The CDR3 is 17 amino acids. In nucleotides, the CDR3 is TGTGCCAGCAGTTCACCTAGGGGGTCAGTTATGAACACTGAAGCTTTCTTT. Translated, it gives CASSSPRGSVMNTEAFF.